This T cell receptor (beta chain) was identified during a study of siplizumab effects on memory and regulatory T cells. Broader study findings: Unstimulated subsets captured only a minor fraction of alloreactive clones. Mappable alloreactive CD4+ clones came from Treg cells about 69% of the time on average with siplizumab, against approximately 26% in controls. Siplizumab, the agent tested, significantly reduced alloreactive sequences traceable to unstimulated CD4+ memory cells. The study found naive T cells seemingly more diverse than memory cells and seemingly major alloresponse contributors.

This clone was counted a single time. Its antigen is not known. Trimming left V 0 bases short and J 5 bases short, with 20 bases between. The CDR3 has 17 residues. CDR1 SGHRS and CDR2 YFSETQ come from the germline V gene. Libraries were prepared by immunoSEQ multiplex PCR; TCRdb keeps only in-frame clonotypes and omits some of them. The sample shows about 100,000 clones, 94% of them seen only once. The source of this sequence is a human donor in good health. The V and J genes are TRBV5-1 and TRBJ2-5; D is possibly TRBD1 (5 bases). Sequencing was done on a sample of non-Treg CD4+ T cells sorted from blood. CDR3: CASSLALQGSGSETQYF. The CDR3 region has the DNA TGCGCCAGCAGCTTGGCCTTGCAGGGTTCTGGGTCGGAGACCCAGTACTTC.